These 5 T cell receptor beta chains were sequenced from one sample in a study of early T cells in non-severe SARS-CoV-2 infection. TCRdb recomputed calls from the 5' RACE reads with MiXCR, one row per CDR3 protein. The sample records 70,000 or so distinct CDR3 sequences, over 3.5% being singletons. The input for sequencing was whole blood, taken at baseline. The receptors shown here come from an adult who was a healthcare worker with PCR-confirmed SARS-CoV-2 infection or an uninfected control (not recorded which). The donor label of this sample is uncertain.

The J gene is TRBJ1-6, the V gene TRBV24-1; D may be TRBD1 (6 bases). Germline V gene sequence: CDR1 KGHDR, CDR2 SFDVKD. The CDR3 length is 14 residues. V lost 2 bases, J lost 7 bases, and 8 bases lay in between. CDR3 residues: CATSDSGENSPLHF. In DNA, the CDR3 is TGTGCCACCAGTGATTCAGGGGAAAATTCACCCCTCCACTTT.

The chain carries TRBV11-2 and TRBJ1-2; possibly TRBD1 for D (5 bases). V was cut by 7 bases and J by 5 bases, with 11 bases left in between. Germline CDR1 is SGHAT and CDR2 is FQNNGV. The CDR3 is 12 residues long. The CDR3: CASTGTAYGYTF. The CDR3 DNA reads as TGTGCCAGCACCGGGACCGCGTATGGCTACACCTTC.

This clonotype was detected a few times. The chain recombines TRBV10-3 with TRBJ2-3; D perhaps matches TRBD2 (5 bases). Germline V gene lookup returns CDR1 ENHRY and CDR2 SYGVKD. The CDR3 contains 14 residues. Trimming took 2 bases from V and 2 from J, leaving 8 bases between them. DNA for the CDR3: TGTGCCATCAGTGAGCCTCGGGACACAGATACGCAGTATTTT. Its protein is CAISEPRDTDTQYF.

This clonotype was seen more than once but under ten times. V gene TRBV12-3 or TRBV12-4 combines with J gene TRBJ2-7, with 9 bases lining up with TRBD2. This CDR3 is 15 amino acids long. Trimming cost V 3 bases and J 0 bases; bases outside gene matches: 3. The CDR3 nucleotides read TGTGCCAGCAGTTTCCCGACTAGCGGCTCCTACGAGCAGTACTTC. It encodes CASSFPTSGSYEQYF.

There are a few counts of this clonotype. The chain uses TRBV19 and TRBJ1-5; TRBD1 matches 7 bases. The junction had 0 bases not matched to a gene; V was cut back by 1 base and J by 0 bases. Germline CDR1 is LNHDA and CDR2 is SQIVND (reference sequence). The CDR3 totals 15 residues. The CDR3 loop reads CASSIGQGSNQPQHF. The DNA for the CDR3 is TGTGCCAGTAGTATAGGACAGGGTAGCAATCAGCCCCAGCATTTT. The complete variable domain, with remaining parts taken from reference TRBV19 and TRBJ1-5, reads DGGITQSPKYLFRKEGQNVTLSCEQNLNHDAMYWYRQDPGQGLRLIYYSQIVNDFQKGDIAEGYSVSREKKESFPLTVTSAQKNPTAFYLCASSIGQGSNQPQHFGDGTRLSIL.